The rows below give T cell receptor beta chains drawn from one sample of a study of blood T cell repertoires in COVID-19. Using immunoSEQ multiplex PCR, the repertoire was profiled, and TCRdb retains in-frame clones only, with some absent. Of approximately 100,000 clones detected, approximately 80% appear once; the ten largest clones hold 20% to 25%. The specimen was peripheral blood. The receptors stem from a man in his 70s with active or convalescent COVID-19. Both conserved end residues are part of each CDR3. A D gene is named only where the DNA matches it firmly. Only part of the rows carry a size: once, few, many, or a class if the clone is expanded.

>TRBV5-1|NA|TRBJ2-1|NA
TGCGCCAGCAGCTTGGATGTTGGCAGCGTGGTAGGCTCCTACAATGAGCAGTTCTTC
CASSLDVGSVVGSYNEQFF
>TRBV11-2|TRBD1|TRBJ2-7|NA
TGTGCCAGCAGCTTTACAGGGGGCCTCGAGCAGTACTTC
CASSFTGGLEQYF
>TRBV10-3|NA|TRBJ2-1|NA
TGTGCCATCAGTGAGTCGAGCGGGCCCCACAATGAGCAGTTCTTC
CAISESSGPHNEQFF
>TRBV10-3|NA|TRBJ1-2|NA
TGTGCCATCAGTGAGGCGACGGAGGGCTACACCTTC
CAISEATEGYTF
>TRBV6-2/TRBV6-3|NA|TRBJ2-4|NA
TGTGCCAGCAGTTACACCCGGGAAAACATTCAGTACTTC
CASSYTRENIQYF
>TRBV28|NA|TRBJ1-5|few
TGTGCCAGCAGTTTAGAGAGGCAAGCGGGCAATCAGCCCCAGCATTTT
CASSLERQAGNQPQHF
>TRBV15|NA|TRBJ1-5|NA
TGTGCCACCAGCAGAGATCAGGGCGGCCAGCCCCAGCATTTT
CATSRDQGGQPQHF
>TRBV4-2|NA|TRBJ2-7|NA
TGTGCCAGCAGCCAAGTCTGGGGAGAAAACGAGCAGTACTTC
CASSQVWGENEQYF
>TRBV6-5|NA|TRBJ1-3|NA
TGTGCCAGCAGTCAACTGCACTCTGGAAACACCATATATTTT
CASSQLHSGNTIYF
>TRBV19|NA|TRBJ2-1|NA
TGTGCCAGTAGTATAGAGGCTTCCAGCTCCTACAATGAGCAGTTCTTC
CASSIEASSSYNEQFF
>TRBV2|NA|TRBJ2-1|NA
TGTGCCAGCAGTGAGCTTGTGCTAGCAGACAATGAGCAGTTCTTC
CASSELVLADNEQFF
>TRBV7-2|TRBD2|TRBJ2-5|NA
TGTGCCAGCAGCTTAATGTCGGGGCTAGCGGGGGTTCAAGAGACCCAGTACTTC
CASSLMSGLAGVQETQYF
>TRBV6-2/TRBV6-3|TRBD2|TRBJ2-1|NA
TGTGCCAGCACCCCTAGCGGGGGCCGCAATGAGCAGTTCTTC
CASTPSGGRNEQFF
>TRBV4-1|NA|TRBJ2-3|few
TGCGCCAGCAGCCTCGTGGCTCAGGACTTCACAGATACGCAGTATTTT
CASSLVAQDFTDTQYF
>TRBV25-1|TRBD2|TRBJ2-7|once
TGTGCCAGCAGTGTTGGGGGACTAGCGGGAGGGAAGCAGTACTTC
CASSVGGLAGGKQYF
>TRBV18|NA|TRBJ2-7|NA
TGTGCCAGCTCACGACTCGACAGCTCCTACGAGCAGTACTTC
CASSRLDSSYEQYF
>TRBV24-1|NA|TRBJ1-1|once
TGTGCCACCAGTGACCAGGTGGGCACTGAAGCTTTCTTT
CATSDQVGTEAFF
>TRBV12-3/TRBV12-4|NA|TRBJ1-4|NA
TGTGCCAGCAGCAGACTTAATGAAAAACTGTTTTTT
CASSRLNEKLFF
>TRBV18|NA|TRBJ1-1|NA
TGTGCCAGCTCCGGTGGAGGGAACACTGAAGCTTTCTTT
CASSGGGNTEAFF
>TRBV24-1|NA|TRBJ1-1|NA
TGTGCCACCAGTGATTTAGGGGCTGAAGCTTTCTTT
CATSDLGAEAFF
>TRBV18|NA|TRBJ2-2|NA
TGTGCCAGCTCACCCGGGACACCCATGAACACCGGGGAGCTGTTTTTT
CASSPGTPMNTGELFF
>TRBV6-6|NA|TRBJ2-7|NA
TGTGCCAGCAGTTACGGCAGCGCCTCCTCCTACGAGCAGTACTTC
CASSYGSASSYEQYF
>TRBV13|TRBD1|TRBJ1-1|NA
TGTGCCAGCAGCCCGACGACAGGGGTGGGCGCTTTCTTT
CASSPTTGVGAFF
>TRBV6-5|NA|TRBJ2-3|NA
TGTGCCACCAAGGACACAGGCACAGATACGCAGTATTTT
CATKDTGTDTQYF
>TRBV6-5|NA|TRBJ1-1|few
TGTGCCAGCAGTCCTCATAGTTACACTGAAGCTTTCTTT
CASSPHSYTEAFF
>TRBV3-1/TRBV3-2|NA|TRBJ1-2|once
TGTGCCAGCAGCCAAGGCGGGAGGTTTGGCTACACCTTC
CASSQGGRFGYTF
>TRBV28|NA|TRBJ1-1|NA
TGTGCCAGCCTTTCAGTGAACACTGAAGCTTTCTTT
CASLSVNTEAFF
>TRBV7-2|NA|TRBJ2-5|NA
TGTGCCAGCAGCCACAATAGGGGGAAAGAGACCCAGTACTTC
CASSHNRGKETQYF
>TRBV11-2|NA|TRBJ1-1|many
TGTGCCAGCAGCTTAGTCCAGAACACTGAAGCTTTCTTT
CASSLVQNTEAFF
>TRBV7-9|NA|TRBJ2-5|NA
TGTGCCAGCAGCCCCCCTAGTCATGACCCCCAAGAGACCCAGTACTTC
CASSPPSHDPQETQYF